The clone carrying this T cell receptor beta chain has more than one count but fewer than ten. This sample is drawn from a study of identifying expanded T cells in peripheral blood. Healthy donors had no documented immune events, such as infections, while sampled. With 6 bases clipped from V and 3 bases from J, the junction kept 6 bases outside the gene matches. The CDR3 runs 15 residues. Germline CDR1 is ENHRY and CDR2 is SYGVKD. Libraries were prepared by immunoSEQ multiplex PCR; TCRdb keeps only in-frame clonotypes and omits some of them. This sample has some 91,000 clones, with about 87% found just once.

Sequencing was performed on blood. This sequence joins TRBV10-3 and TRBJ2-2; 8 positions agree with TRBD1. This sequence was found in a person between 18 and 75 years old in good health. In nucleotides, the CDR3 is TGTGCCATCAGAGAGGACAGGGTCGACACCGGGGAGCTGTTTTTT. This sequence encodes CAIREDRVDTGELFF.